These 17 T cell receptor beta chains were all obtained from the same sample, sequenced in a study of blood T cell repertoires in COVID-19. Profiled with immunoSEQ multiplex PCR; TCRdb holds only in-frame clones, not every one. The sample lists over 200,000 clones, approximately 84% occurring once. Input material: PBMCs or T cells enriched from blood (not recorded which). The origin of the receptors is a man aged 18 to 29 who had recovered from COVID-19.

The count of this clone is one. This chain connects TRBV6-5 to TRBJ2-7, with 8 bases matching TRBD1. The length of the CDR3 is 14 residues. The J segment lost 3 bases and the V segment lost 5 bases, leaving 6 bases of the junction unmatched. The germline CDR1 and CDR2 sequences are MNHEY and SVGAGI. In DNA, the CDR3 is TGTGCCAGCAGTCCGGGACAGGTTTACTACGAGCAGTACTTC. Translated, it gives CASSPGQVYYEQYF.

This chain uses TRBV28 with TRBJ1-1; maybe TRBD1 (6 bases). The CDR3 runs 13 residues. Per the germline V gene, CDR1 is MDHEN and CDR2 is SYDVKM. Trimming shortened V by 6 bases and J by 3 bases, and 11 bases separated the two germline ends. CDR3 sequence (DNA): TGTGCCAGCAGCCCCCGACAGGACACTGAAGCTTTCTTT. Its translation: CASSPRQDTEAFF.

The chain employs TRBV19 and TRBJ1-5, with no clear D. Trimming took off 1 base at V and 6 bases at J, with 19 bases between the two ends. This CDR3 spans 17 amino acids. Germline lookup yields CDR1 LNHDA and CDR2 SQIVND (reference sequence). The CDR3 sequence is CASSIGLRGKRVQPQHF. DNA of the CDR3: TGTGCCAGTAGTATAGGACTCAGAGGGAAAAGGGTTCAGCCCCAGCATTTT.

The chain links TRBV10-3 to TRBJ2-3; 10 bases are shared with TRBD2. Trimming cost V 4 bases and J 0 bases; bases outside gene matches: 4. Germline CDR1 is ENHRY and CDR2 is SYGVKD. This CDR3 comprises 16 residues. CDR3 region: CAISGTSGTSTDTQYF. In nucleotides, the CDR3 is TGTGCCATCAGTGGCACTAGCGGGACTAGCACAGATACGCAGTATTTT.

The V gene is TRBV13, the J gene TRBJ2-7, with TRBD1 identical over 7 bases. Germline CDR1 PRHDT, CDR2 FYEKMQ (reference sequence). Unmatched junction bases numbered 6, after V lost 4 bases and J lost 3 bases. This CDR3 has 14 residues. The CDR3 region has the DNA TGTGCCAGCAGCTCCCGGACAGGAAGCTACGAGCAGTACTTC. Translation gives CASSSRTGSYEQYF.

The genes are TRBV21-1 and TRBJ1-5; the table assigns TRBD1, which was not confirmed against the DNA. TRBV21-1 is given as a pseudogene. This CDR3 spans 12 amino acids. This CDR3 is CASSKVGRFEHF. CDR3 DNA sequence: TGTGCCAGCAGCAAAGTAGGCAGGTTTGAGCATTTT.

This rearrangement joins TRBV7-9 to TRBJ1-1; 9 nucleotides match TRBD1. From germline, CDR1 is SEHNR and CDR2 FQNEAQ (reference sequence). The CDR3 contains 15 residues. V was clipped by 3 bases and J by 3 bases; unmatched bases: 5. CDR3 in amino acids: CASSLLRDRDTEAFF. The CDR3 DNA reads TGTGCCAGCAGCTTGCTCCGGGACAGGGACACTGAAGCTTTCTTT.

This clone has just one count. This CDR3 is CATRTGTSGINEQFF. The CDR3, as DNA: TGTGCCACCAGGACCGGGACTAGCGGAATAAATGAGCAGTTCTTC. The chain joins TRBV2 to TRBJ2-1, with TRBD2 matching over 11 bases. V trimming: 10 bases; J trimming: 7 bases; junction bases outside the gene matches: 12. This CDR3 has 15 amino acids. Germline CDR1 reads SNHLY; CDR2 reads FYNNEI.

This chain connects TRBV3-1 (or the pseudogene TRBV3-2) to TRBJ1-2, with D possibly being TRBD1 (6 bases). The CDR3 is 13 amino acids. V gave up 4 bases and J gave up 4 bases, with 10 bases separating them. Germline-derived CDR1 and CDR2 are LGHDT and YNNKEL (reference sequence). In DNA, the CDR3 is TGTGCCAGCAGCCCGACAGGAAGCTATGGCTACACCTTC. Its translation is CASSPTGSYGYTF.

This sequence joins TRBV2 and TRBJ2-2; TRBD1 matches 7 bases. Losses at the gene ends were 6 bases for V and 4 bases for J; bases not matched to a gene: 8. Germline assignment: CDR1 SNHLY and CDR2 FYNNEI. CDR3 length: 15 amino acids. CDR3 sequence (DNA): TGTGCCAGCAGGAACCGACAGGGCGGCACCGGGGAGCTGTTTTTT. Translated: CASRNRQGGTGELFF.

This chain joins TRBV5-1 and TRBJ2-1; TRBD2 agrees at 7 bases. The CDR3 spans 16 residues. CDR1 and CDR2 (germline): SGHRS, YFSETQ. V gave up 6 bases and J gave up 0 bases; unmatched junction bases: 9. The CDR3 spells CASTSSGGSSYNEQFF. The DNA for the CDR3 is TGCGCCAGCACTTCGTCCGGCGGGAGCTCCTACAATGAGCAGTTCTTC.

The CDR3 coding sequence is TGTGCCACCAGTGACTCCGGGACAGAAAACTATGGCTACACCTTC. Protein sequence: CATSDSGTENYGYTF. This chain uses TRBV24-1 with TRBJ1-2; TRBD1 matches at 7 bases. The germline V gene encodes CDR1 KGHDR and CDR2 SFDVKD. Unmatched junction bases numbered 6, after V lost 4 bases and J lost 2 bases. The CDR3 has 15 amino acids.

This clone appeared once. The V gene is TRBV24-1, the J gene TRBJ2-7; D is perhaps TRBD2 (7 bases). V gave up 9 bases and J gave up 0 bases, with 14 bases separating them. CDR1 and CDR2 from the germline V gene are KGHDR and SFDVKD. This CDR3 region has 14 residues. CDR3 DNA sequence: TGTGCCACCGGGTCGGGGGGCTCCTCCTACGAGCAGTACTTC. Its protein product is CATGSGGSSYEQYF.

This clone was seen only once. The chain is built from TRBV7-9 and TRBJ1-3, with D perhaps matching TRBD1 (5 bases). Germline V gives CDR1 SEHNR, CDR2 FQNEAQ (reference sequence). This CDR3 spans 15 amino acids. V was cut by 5 bases and J by 4 bases, with 15 bases left in between. The CDR3 loop reads CASSRSQGYGNTIYF. The CDR3 DNA is TGTGCCAGCAGCCGGTCTCAGGGCTACGGAAACACCATATATTTT.

In this sample, this clone turned up once. V and J are TRBV5-4 and TRBJ2-3; 11 positions match TRBD2. V was clipped by 4 bases and J by 3 bases; unmatched bases: 7. This CDR3 contains 16 residues. Germline lookup yields CDR1 SGHNT and CDR2 YYREEE (reference sequence). The CDR3 nucleotides read TGTGCCAGCAGCCTACGGCTAGCGGGAGGAACAGATACGCAGTATTTT. This sequence encodes CASSLRLAGGTDTQYF. Supplemented by reference TRBV5-4 and TRBJ2-3, the full variable domain reads ETGVTQSPTHLIKTRGQQVTLRCSSQSGHNTVSWYQQALGQGPQFIFQYYREEENGRGNFPPRFSGLQFPNYSSELNVNALELDDSALYLCASSLRLAGGTDTQYFGPGTRLTVL.

V and J are TRBV7-9 and TRBJ1-2, with 10 bases matching TRBD1. CDR1 is SEHNR, CDR2 FQNEAQ, per germline (reference sequence). J gave up 5 bases and V 0 bases, and 6 bases lay outside the gene matches. The CDR3 covers 16 residues. CDR3 residues: CASSLAPGTGVYGYTF. The CDR3 DNA reads TGTGCCAGCAGCTTAGCGCCTGGGACAGGGGTGTATGGCTACACCTTC.

The rearrangement links TRBV11-3 to TRBJ2-5; TRBD1 aligns across 9 bases. There are 14 residues in the CDR3. Germline CDR1 is SGHNT and CDR2 is YENEEA. Unmatched junction bases numbered 4, after V lost 5 bases and J lost 3 bases. The CDR3 coding sequence is TGTGCCAGCAGCGTGACAGGGGGGGAAGAGACCCAGTACTTC. Translated: CASSVTGGEETQYF.